This T cell receptor (beta chain) appears in the sequencing data of a study of follicular helper T cells after annual influenza vaccination. Time point meaning: 2015-2016 season, pre-vaccination. The V end lost 7 bases, the J end lost 4 bases, and 17 bases lay between the germline ends. This CDR3 has 15 residues. The germline gives CDR1 SEHNR, CDR2 FQNEAQ (reference sequence). TCRdb's copy holds only in-frame clones and misses some; the assay was immunoSEQ multiplex PCR. The sample has around 10,000 clones, approximately 81% seen once. Sequenced material: CXCR5+ CD38- circulating T follicular helper cells from blood, taken on the day of influenza vaccination. Subset reported: circulating Tfh, non-naive CD4+CXCR5+PD-1+ (ICOS+CD38+ or ICOS-CD38-). The chain uses TRBV7-9 and TRBJ1-3; D is undetermined. The clonotype was recovered from an adult who received the influenza vaccine. As DNA, the CDR3 is TGTGCCAGCACCGCTTCCCTAGGTTTAGGAAACACCATATATTTT. It translates to CASTASLGLGNTIYF.